These 11 T cell receptor beta chains came from one sample sequenced in a study of cytomegalovirus exposure and HLA in healthy donors. 13 Jbeta primers and 60 Vbeta primers were used for the PCR. Assay used: immunoSEQ multiplex PCR; TCRdb lists only in-frame clones, some missing. The repertoire holds roughly 100,000 clones, with around a tenth as singletons. The sample consisted of PBMCs. Every receptor here comes from a man in his forties or fifties in good health and CMV-seropositive.

This clone was seen a few times. V is TRBV7-2 and J is TRBJ1-4; possible D gene TRBD1, 5 bases. Germline values: CDR1 SGHTA, CDR2 FQGNSA. The length of the CDR3 is 15 residues. Trimming removed 1 base from V and 8 bases from J, with 14 bases in between. The CDR3: CASSLGQSPGEKLFF. The CDR3 DNA is TGTGCCAGCAGCTTAGGACAGTCTCCTGGCGAAAAACTGTTTTTT.

The rearrangement links TRBV27 to TRBJ2-7, with 7 nucleotides matching TRBD1. The CDR3 consists of 14 residues. In germline, CDR1 is MNHEY, CDR2 SMNVEV (reference sequence). Losses at the gene ends were 11 bases for V and 6 bases for J; bases not matched to a gene: 16. The DNA of the CDR3 is TGTGCCCCAACACCACAGGGGCCTTTGGGCGAGCAGTACTTC. Residues: CAPTPQGPLGEQYF.

The sample holds a few counts of this clone. V usage is TRBV5-4 and J usage is TRBJ2-7; weak D call: TRBD2 (6 bases). CDR3 length: 13 residues. CDR1 and CDR2 (germline): SGHNT, YYREEE (reference sequence). Trimming cost V 3 bases and J 1 base, with 8 bases left between them. For the CDR3, the DNA is TGTGCCAGCAGCTGGGGACTGTCCTACGAGCAGTACTTC. This gives the protein CASSWGLSYEQYF.

There are a few counts of this clone. This chain uses TRBV6-5 with TRBJ2-7, with TRBD2 matching over 9 bases. J was trimmed by 2 bases and V by 5 bases; bases with no gene match: 4. Per the germline V gene, CDR1 is MNHEY and CDR2 is SVGAGI. This CDR3 has 14 amino acids. The CDR3 DNA reads TGTGCCAGCAGTACGACTAGCGGAGCCTACGAGCAGTACTTC. This encodes CASSTTSGAYEQYF.

The sample holds many counts of this clone. This chain's CDR3 is CASSEATSGAYNEQFF. The CDR3 DNA reads TGCGCCAGCAGTGAGGCGACTAGCGGGGCCTACAATGAGCAGTTCTTC. V usage is TRBV10-1 and J usage is TRBJ2-1; the match to TRBD2 covers 11 bases. V shed 2 bases, J shed 2 bases, and the junction held 2 bases outside the gene matches. The CDR3 runs 16 residues. Germline V CDR1 and CDR2: WNHNN, SYGVQD (reference sequence).

The J gene is TRBJ2-1, the V gene TRBV5-6; no firm D call. Trimming shortened V by 5 bases and J by 0 bases, and 15 bases separated the two germline ends. The CDR3 sequence is 16 residues long. Germline CDR1 is SGHDT and CDR2 is YYEEEE. This CDR3 reads CASRSLDEYSYNEQFF. CDR3 coding DNA: TGTGCCAGCAGATCCCTTGATGAGTACTCCTACAATGAGCAGTTCTTC.

The chain recombines TRBV6-5 with TRBJ1-1, with D possibly matching TRBD1 (6 bases). Germline V gene sequence: CDR1 MNHEY, CDR2 SVGAGI. V gave up 6 bases and J gave up 3 bases, with 14 bases separating them. The CDR3 covers 14 residues. DNA for the CDR3: TGTGCCAGCAGCCTGGGACATGTGGACACTGAAGCTTTCTTT. This sequence encodes CASSLGHVDTEAFF.

The V call is TRBV19, the J call TRBJ2-7; D is unresolved. Germline V gives CDR1 LNHDA, CDR2 SQIVND (reference sequence). Trimming took 3 bases from V and 2 from J, leaving 20 bases between them. CDR3 length: 17 amino acids. The chain's CDR3 is CASSMTRSPEWAYEQYF. CDR3 nucleotide sequence: TGTGCCAGTAGTATGACTCGCTCCCCGGAATGGGCCTACGAGCAGTACTTC. Filled out from reference TRBV19 and TRBJ2-7, the complete variable domain reads DGGITQSPKYLFRKEGQNVTLSCEQNLNHDAMYWYRQDPGQGLRLIYYSQIVNDFQKGDIAEGYSVSREKKESFPLTVTSAQKNPTAFYLCASSMTRSPEWAYEQYFGPGTRLTVT.

This clone has more than one count but fewer than ten. The V gene is TRBV2, the J gene TRBJ1-2; weak D call: TRBD1 (6 bases). Trimming removed 4 bases at V and 8 bases at J, with 11 bases between. The CDR3 is 12 amino acids. Germline V CDR1 and CDR2: SNHLY, FYNNEI. The CDR3 here is CASSVWGQGYTF. CDR3 DNA sequence: TGTGCCAGCAGTGTCTGGGGGCAGGGCTACACCTTC.

The chain combines TRBV7-2 with TRBJ1-4; TRBD1 matches 8 bases. The CDR3 spans 18 residues. From germline, CDR1 is SGHTA and CDR2 FQGNSA. Germline trimming cut 3 bases from V and 1 base from J; bases unmatched to any gene: 10. The DNA of the CDR3 is TGTGCCAGCAGCTTTATCAGGACAGGGACGATAACTAATGAAAAACTGTTTTTT. Protein: CASSFIRTGTITNEKLFF.

This clone was observed a handful of times. This chain uses TRBV19 with TRBJ1-2; 7 positions match TRBD1. J was trimmed by 7 bases and V by 5 bases; bases with no gene match: 13. Germline lookup yields CDR1 LNHDA and CDR2 SQIVND (reference sequence). The CDR3 length is 15 residues. Here the CDR3 DNA reads TGTGCCAGTAGTTCCGCCCAAGGGGGCGTAGGTGGCTACACCTTC. This sequence encodes CASSSAQGGVGGYTF. The full variable domain, completed using reference TRBV19 and TRBJ1-2, is DGGITQSPKYLFRKEGQNVTLSCEQNLNHDAMYWYRQDPGQGLRLIYYSQIVNDFQKGDIAEGYSVSREKKESFPLTVTSAQKNPTAFYLCASSSAQGGVGGYTFGSGTRLTVV.